One sample yielded the 16 T cell receptor beta chains listed below, sequenced in a study of T cells in Graves' hyperthyroidism and ophthalmopathy. Authors of the study amplified TCR beta CDR3 regions from RNA transcripts. The TCR CDR3 was amplified in a first-round RT-PCR using the HTBI primer set. From the multiplex PCR reads, TCRdb called clonotypes with MiXCR, one entry per CDR3 protein. Of fewer than 700,000 distinct CDR3 sequences detected, roughly 17% appear once; the ten largest clones hold 3.8%. Sequencing was performed on blood. The origin of the receptors is a woman in her twenties or thirties with Graves' hyperthyroidism.

This clonotype was observed at least ten times. The gene calls are TRBV6-2 or TRBV6-3 and TRBJ2-4; D uncertain. CDR1 is MNHEY, CDR2 SVGEGT, per germline. The CDR3 loop spans 15 amino acids. V was shortened by 5 bases and J by 0 bases, with 11 bases between the two germline ends. The CDR3 protein is CASSRPREAKNIQYF. Written as DNA, the CDR3 is TGTGCCAGCAGTCGTCCCCGAGAAGCCAAAAACATTCAGTACTTC.

The chain combines TRBV10-3 with TRBJ2-1, with 9 nucleotides matching TRBD1. CDR1 is ENHRY, CDR2 SYGVKD, per germline. The junction had 5 bases not matched to a gene; V was cut back by 1 base and J by 7 bases. CDR3 length: 15 residues. CDR3 sequence (DNA): TGTGCCATCAGTGAGTGGGACAGGGAGGGGAATGAGCAGTTCTTC. This sequence encodes CAISEWDREGNEQFF.

Only a few counts were recorded for this clonotype. The V call is TRBV19, the J call TRBJ2-1; 11 positions match TRBD2. CDR1 is LNHDA and CDR2 is SQIVND in the germline V gene (reference sequence). There are 15 residues in the CDR3. The junction had 10 bases not matched to a gene; V was cut back by 5 bases and J by 10 bases. CDR3 DNA: TGTGCCAGTAGTTACATAGCGGGAGGGGAGGGAGAGCAGTTCTTC. As protein: CASSYIAGGEGEQFF.

This clonotype was seen repeatedly, ten times or more. The chain carries TRBV3-1 and TRBJ1-4; D unclear. V lost 4 bases to trimming and J lost 12 bases, with 15 bases between them. Germline V gives CDR1 LGHDT, CDR2 YNNKEL (reference sequence). The CDR3 is 13 amino acids. The CDR3 loop is CASSPHLQLELFF. The CDR3 coding sequence is TGTGCCAGCAGCCCCCACCTTCAGTTGGAACTGTTTTTT.

The table lists this clonotype with many counts. The J gene is TRBJ2-2, the V gene TRBV7-2, with D unresolved. The germline V gene encodes CDR1 SGHTA and CDR2 FQGNSA. The CDR3 has 16 amino acids. The V and J ends lost 1 base and 5 bases respectively, with 14 bases between them. This chain's CDR3 is CASSLERLVLTGELFF. As DNA, the CDR3 is TGTGCCAGCAGCTTAGAACGTCTAGTTCTGACCGGGGAGCTGTTTTTT.

As concerns this clonotype: One end of the junction varies from germline; a read error may be responsible. V is TRBV12-3 or TRBV12-4 and J is TRBJ2-7; maybe TRBD1 (5 bases). The CDR3 is made up of 12 amino acids. CDR3 DNA sequence: TGTGCCAGCAGTTTTTCAGGGAACGAGCGGTACTTC. This encodes CASSFSGNERYF.

The J gene is TRBJ2-3, the V gene TRBV7-3; the D is unclear. Trimming pared 2 bases from V and 2 bases from J, leaving 11 bases between. The CDR3 has 15 residues. Germline V lookup: CDR1 SGHTA, CDR2 FQGTGA. CDR3 sequence reads: CASSLAGGFTDTQYF. DNA for the CDR3: TGTGCCAGCAGCTTAGCTGGCGGTTTCACAGATACGCAGTATTTT.

There are many counts of this clonotype. The gene calls are TRBV28 and TRBJ1-5; 8 positions match TRBD1. This CDR3 has 15 residues. The V gene's germline CDR1 is MDHEN and CDR2 SYDVKM. V trimming: 2 bases; J trimming: 6 bases; junction bases outside the gene matches: 6. In DNA, the CDR3 is TGTGCCAGCAGTTTAGTGACAGGGGAGGCTCAGCCCCAGCATTTT. Protein sequence: CASSLVTGEAQPQHF.

The genes are TRBV4-1 and TRBJ2-7; D remains unclear. The CDR3 loop spans 14 amino acids. Trimming shortened V by 6 bases and J by 1 base, and 13 bases separated the two germline ends. Germline CDR1 is MGHRA and CDR2 is YSYEKL. The CDR3 is CASRPQETSYEQYF. DNA for the CDR3: TGCGCCAGCAGACCCCAGGAGACTTCCTACGAGCAGTACTTC.

This clonotype was counted between two and nine times. CDR3 in amino acids: CASGTNSGTGVFNEQFF. The CDR3 DNA follows: TGTGCCAGCGGCACAAATTCCGGGACAGGGGTATTCAATGAGCAGTTCTTC. This chain uses TRBV2 with TRBJ2-1; 10 nucleotides line up with TRBD1. Germline V gives CDR1 SNHLY, CDR2 FYNNEI. CDR3 length: 17 amino acids. J gave up 6 bases and V 8 bases, and 16 bases lay outside the gene matches.

CDR3 nucleotide sequence: TGTGCCAGCAGCGTAGTAGCTAACTATGGCTACACCTTC. It translates to CASSVVANYGYTF. The V gene is TRBV9, the J gene TRBJ1-2; D gene ambiguous. Germline loops: CDR1 SGDLS, CDR2 YYNGEE. The CDR3 extends over 13 amino acids. Trimming removed 0 bases at V and 0 bases at J, with 3 bases between.

This rearrangement joins TRBV30 to TRBJ1-5, with D tentatively TRBD1 (5 bases). V was shortened by 1 base and J by 0 bases, with 13 bases between the two germline ends. The CDR3 spans 16 residues. Germline CDR1 reads GTSNPN; CDR2 reads SVGIG (reference sequence). The CDR3 coding sequence is TGTGCCTGGAGTGGGGGCGAAGGGTATAGCAATCAGCCCCAGCATTTT. Amino acid sequence: CAWSGGEGYSNQPQHF. The full variable domain, its missing parts supplied by reference TRBV30 and TRBJ1-5, is SQTIHQWPATLVQPVGSPLSLECTVEGTSNPNLYWYRQAAGRGLQLLFYSVGIGQISSEVPQNLSASRPQDRQFILSSKKLLLSDSGFYLCAWSGGEGYSNQPQHFGDGTRLSIL.

V is TRBV5-1 and J is TRBJ2-7; TRBD1 aligns across 7 bases. The CDR3 has 13 amino acids. Germline lookup yields CDR1 SGHRS and CDR2 YFSETQ. V shed 4 bases and J 3 bases; nucleotides not matched to a gene: 4. The CDR3 DNA follows: TGCGCCAGCAGCACAGGGGAATACTACGAGCAGTACTTC. Translating it yields CASSTGEYYEQYF.

The rearrangement joins TRBV5-6 to TRBJ2-3, with 10 positions matching TRBD2. V trimming: 3 bases; J trimming: 6 bases; junction bases outside the gene matches: 13. The CDR3 runs 17 residues. Germline-derived CDR1 and CDR2 are SGHDT and YYEEEE. CDR3 protein: CASSYGGLAGVSDTQYF. The CDR3 bases are TGTGCCAGCAGCTATGGAGGGCTAGCGGGAGTCAGTGATACGCAGTATTTT. Based on the CDR3 plus reference TRBV5-6 and TRBJ2-3, the full variable domain is DAGVTQSPTHLIKTRGQQVTLRCSPKSGHDTVSWYQQALGQGPQFIFQYYEEEERQRGNFPDRFSGHQFPNYSSELNVNALLLGDSALYLCASSYGGLAGVSDTQYFGPGTRLTVL.

On this clonotype itself: A read error may produce the germline difference seen at one junction end. CDR3 residues: CASSLSPTQRGAYEQYF. The CDR3 coding sequence is TGCGCCAGCAGCCTCTCCCCGACCCAGCGGGGGGCCTACGAGCAGTACTTC. The chain joins TRBV28 to TRBJ2-7; TRBD2 matches at 9 bases. The CDR3 length is 17 residues. The germline V gene has CDR1 MDHEN and CDR2 SYDVKM.

This rearrangement joins TRBV28 to TRBJ1-2; 10 nucleotides match TRBD1. Per the germline V gene, CDR1 is MDHEN and CDR2 is SYDVKM. V lost 3 bases, J lost 5 bases, and 12 bases stayed unmatched. The CDR3 extends over 17 amino acids. The CDR3 is CASSFSDGTGAFYGYTF. The CDR3 nucleotides read TGTGCCAGCAGTTTCTCTGACGGGACAGGGGCTTTTTATGGCTACACCTTC.